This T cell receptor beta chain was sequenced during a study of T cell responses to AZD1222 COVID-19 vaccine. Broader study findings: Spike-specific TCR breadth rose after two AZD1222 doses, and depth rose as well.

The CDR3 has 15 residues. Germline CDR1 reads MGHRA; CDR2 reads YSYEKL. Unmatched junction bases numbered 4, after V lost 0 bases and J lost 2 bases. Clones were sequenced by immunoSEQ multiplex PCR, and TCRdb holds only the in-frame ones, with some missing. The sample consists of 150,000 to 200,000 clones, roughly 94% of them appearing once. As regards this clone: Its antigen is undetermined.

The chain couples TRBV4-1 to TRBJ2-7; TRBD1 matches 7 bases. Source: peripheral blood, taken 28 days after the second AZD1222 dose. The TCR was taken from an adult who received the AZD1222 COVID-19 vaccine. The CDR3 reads CASSQETGATYEQYF. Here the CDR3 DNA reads TGCGCCAGCAGCCAAGAAACAGGGGCGACCTACGAGCAGTACTTC.